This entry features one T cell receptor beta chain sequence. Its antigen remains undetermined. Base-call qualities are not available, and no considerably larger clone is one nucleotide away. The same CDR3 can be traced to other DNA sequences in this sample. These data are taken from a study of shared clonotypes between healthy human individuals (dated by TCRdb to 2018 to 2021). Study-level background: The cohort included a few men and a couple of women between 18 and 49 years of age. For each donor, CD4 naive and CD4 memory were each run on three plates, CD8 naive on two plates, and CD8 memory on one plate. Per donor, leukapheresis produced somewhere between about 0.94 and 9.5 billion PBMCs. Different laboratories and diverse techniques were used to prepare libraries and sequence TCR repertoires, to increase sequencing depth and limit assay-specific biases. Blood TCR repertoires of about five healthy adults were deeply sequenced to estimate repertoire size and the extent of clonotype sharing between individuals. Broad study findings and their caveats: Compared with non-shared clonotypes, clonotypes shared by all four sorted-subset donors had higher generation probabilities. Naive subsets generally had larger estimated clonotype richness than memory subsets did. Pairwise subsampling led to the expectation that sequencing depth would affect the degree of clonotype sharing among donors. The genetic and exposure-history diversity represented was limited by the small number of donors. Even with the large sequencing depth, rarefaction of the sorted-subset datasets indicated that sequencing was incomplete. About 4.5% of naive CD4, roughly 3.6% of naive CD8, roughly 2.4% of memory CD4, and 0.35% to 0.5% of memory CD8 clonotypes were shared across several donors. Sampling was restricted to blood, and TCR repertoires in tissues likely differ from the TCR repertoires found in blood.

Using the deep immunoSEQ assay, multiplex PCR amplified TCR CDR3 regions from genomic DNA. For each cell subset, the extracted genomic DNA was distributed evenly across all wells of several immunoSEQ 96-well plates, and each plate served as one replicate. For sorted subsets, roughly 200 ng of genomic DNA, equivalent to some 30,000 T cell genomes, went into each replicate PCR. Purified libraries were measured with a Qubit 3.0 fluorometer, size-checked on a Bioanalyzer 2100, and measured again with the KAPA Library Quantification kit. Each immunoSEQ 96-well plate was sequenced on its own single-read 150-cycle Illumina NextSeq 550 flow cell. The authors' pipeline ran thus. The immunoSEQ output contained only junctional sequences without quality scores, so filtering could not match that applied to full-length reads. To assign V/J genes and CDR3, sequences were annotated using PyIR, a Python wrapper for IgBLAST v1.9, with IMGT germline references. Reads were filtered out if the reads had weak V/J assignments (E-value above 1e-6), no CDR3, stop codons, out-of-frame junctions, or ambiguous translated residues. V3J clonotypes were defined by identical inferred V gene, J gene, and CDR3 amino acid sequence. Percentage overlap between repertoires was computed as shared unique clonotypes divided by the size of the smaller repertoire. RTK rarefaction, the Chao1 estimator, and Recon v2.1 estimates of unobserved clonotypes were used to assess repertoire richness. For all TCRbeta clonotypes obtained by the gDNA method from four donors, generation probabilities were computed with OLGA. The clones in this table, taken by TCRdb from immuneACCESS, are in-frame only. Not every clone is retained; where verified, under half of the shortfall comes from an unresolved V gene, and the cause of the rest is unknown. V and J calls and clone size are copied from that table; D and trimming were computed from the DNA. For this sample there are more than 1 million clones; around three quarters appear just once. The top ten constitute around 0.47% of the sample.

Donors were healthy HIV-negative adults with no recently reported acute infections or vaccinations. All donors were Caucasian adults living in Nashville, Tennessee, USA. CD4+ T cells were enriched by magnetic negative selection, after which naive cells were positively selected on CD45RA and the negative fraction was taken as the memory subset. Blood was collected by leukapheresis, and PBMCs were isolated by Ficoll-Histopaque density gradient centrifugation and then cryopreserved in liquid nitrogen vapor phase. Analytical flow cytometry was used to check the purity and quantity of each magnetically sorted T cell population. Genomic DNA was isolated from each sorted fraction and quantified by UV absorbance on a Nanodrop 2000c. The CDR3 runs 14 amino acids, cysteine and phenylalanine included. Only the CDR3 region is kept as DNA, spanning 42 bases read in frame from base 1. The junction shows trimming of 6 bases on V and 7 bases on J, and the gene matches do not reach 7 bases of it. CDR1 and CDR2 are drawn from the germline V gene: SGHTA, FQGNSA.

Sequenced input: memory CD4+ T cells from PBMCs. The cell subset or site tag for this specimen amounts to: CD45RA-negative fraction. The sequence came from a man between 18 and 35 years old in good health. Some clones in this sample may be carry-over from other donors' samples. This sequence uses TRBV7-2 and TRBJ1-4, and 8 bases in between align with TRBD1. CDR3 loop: CASSQTGGGEKLFF. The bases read TGTGCCAGCAGTCAAACAGGGGGTGGTGAAAAACTGTTTTTT.